The 14 T cell receptor beta chains reported below all come from one sample, sequenced in a study of regulatory T cells in long-lasting Graves disease (dated by TCRdb to the early 2020s). The library was built by means of multiplex PCR. The instrument given in TCRdb is Illumina HiSeq 4000. TCR beta libraries were built with iRepertoire HTBI primers and Arm-PCR amplification of CDR3 regions. The public reads were quality trimmed at Q25 with fastp and then assembled into clones with MiXCR by TCRdb, keeping productive beta chains. Entries are consolidated by CDR3 protein sequence, retaining the most common genes and DNA. The sample has hundreds of thousands of distinct CDR3 sequences on record, 15% of them singletons. Jointly, the top ten make up about 20% of the sample. The time point label here, explained by the study, means: newly diagnosed GD, antithyroid drugs for less than 3 months. RNA was extracted from PBMCs in TRIzol for both TCR sequencing and RNA sequencing.

The sample was peripheral blood mononuclear cells (PBMCs), taken at new diagnosis, from a patient treated with antithyroid drugs. These receptor sequences come from a female donor with Graves disease.

The chain recombines TRBV30 with TRBJ2-1, with 9 bases aligning to TRBD2. Germline CDR1 reads GTSNPN; CDR2 reads SVGIG (reference sequence). The V and J ends lost 3 bases and 0 bases, in that order; junction bases with no gene match: 3. The CDR3 is made up of 15 amino acids. The CDR3: CAWRRSGSSYNEQFF. The DNA for the CDR3 is TGTGCCTGGAGACGTAGCGGGAGCTCCTACAATGAGCAGTTCTTC. Complete variable domain (other parts from reference TRBV30 and TRBJ2-1): SQTIHQWPATLVQPVGSPLSLECTVEGTSNPNLYWYRQAAGRGLQLLFYSVGIGQISSEVPQNLSASRPQDRQFILSSKKLLLSDSGFYLCAWRRSGSSYNEQFFGPGTRLTVL.

To note about this clonotype: Just one base apart from a much larger clone, this may be a read error. The chain is built from TRBV7-3 and TRBJ2-1; maybe TRBD1 (5 bases). Germline CDR1 and CDR2: SGHTA and FQGTGA. This CDR3 has 16 residues. DNA for the CDR3: TGTGCCAGCAGCTTAGGCCTCGGCGCAGGGATGGATGAGCAGATCTTC. Protein sequence: CASSLGLGAGMDEQIF.

This clonotype was detected ten times or more. The chain has TRBV12-3 or TRBV12-4 and TRBJ1-2; D possibly corresponds to TRBD1 (5 bases). CDR3 length: 16 residues. With 4 bases removed from V and 3 bases from J, the gap between germline ends came to 18 bases. This chain's CDR3 is CASSSRAHGAYYGYTF. In nucleotides, the CDR3 is TGTGCCAGCAGTTCCCGGGCCCATGGGGCCTACTATGGCTACACCTTC.

The sample holds many counts of this clonotype. The rearrangement joins TRBV28 to TRBJ2-5; TRBD1 agrees at 10 bases. The germline V gene has CDR1 MDHEN and CDR2 SYDVKM. This CDR3 is built from 14 residues. J was trimmed by 6 bases and V by 3 bases; bases with no gene match: 4. The CDR3 nucleotides are TGTGCCAGCAGTTTTGCGGGACAGGGGAAGACCCAGTACTTC. Its translation: CASSFAGQGKTQYF.

The sample holds many counts of this clonotype. The gene calls are TRBV11-2 and TRBJ2-7; D is possibly TRBD1 (6 bases). The V gene's germline CDR1 is SGHAT and CDR2 FQNNGV. Trimming cost V 1 base and J 4 bases, with 14 bases left between them. CDR3 length equals 15 residues. The CDR3 region has the DNA TGTGCCAGCAGCTTAGGTTTGGGGGCCGCATACGAGCAGTACTTC. Protein product: CASSLGLGAAYEQYF.

The chain has TRBV20-1 and TRBJ2-7, with no clear D. The germline CDR1 and CDR2 sequences are DFQATT and SNEGSKA (reference sequence). The ends were cut back, 5 bases at V and 0 bases at J, with 20 bases in the middle. The CDR3 is 16 residues long. The CDR3 region is CSAPNVGPEASYEQYF. In DNA form, the CDR3 reads TGCAGTGCTCCCAATGTCGGTCCCGAAGCCTCCTACGAGCAGTACTTC.

V usage is TRBV20-1 and J usage is TRBJ2-7; TRBD1 is a possible D gene (5 bases). V was cut by 3 bases and J by 3 bases, with 9 bases left in between. The germline CDR1 and CDR2 sequences are DFQATT and SNEGSKA (reference sequence). The CDR3 is 12 amino acids. The CDR3 nucleotides read TGCAGTGCTAGTGGGGCAGTCTACGAGCAGTACTTC. Encoded protein: CSASGAVYEQYF.

Turning to this clonotype: A much larger clone is a single base away; this may be a read error. The chain couples TRBV27 to TRBJ2-1; a possible D gene is TRBD1 (5 bases). V lost 8 bases, J lost 2 bases, and 19 bases lay in between. CDR3 length: 16 residues. Looked up from germline, CDR1 is MNHEY and CDR2 is SMNVEV (reference sequence). The CDR3 sequence is CASGALGQNPYNEQFF. The DNA for the CDR3 is TGTGCCAGCGGTGCGCTTGGACAAAACCCCTACAATGAGCAGTTCTTC.

This rearrangement joins TRBV6-2 or TRBV6-3 to TRBJ2-7; 13 nucleotides line up with TRBD2. Trimming cost V 6 bases and J 2 bases; bases outside gene matches: 10. This CDR3 has 17 residues. Per germline, CDR1 MNHEY and CDR2 SVGEGT. The CDR3 DNA is TGTGCCAGCAGCCGACGGACTAGCGGGAGTCATCCCTACGAGCAGTACTTC. Protein product: CASSRRTSGSHPYEQYF.

This clonotype was detected many times. This CDR3 reads CSARVVATITPPLGHSPYEQYF. The CDR3 DNA reads as TGCAGTGCTAGAGTAGTTGCCACGATTACGCCTCCCTTGGGTCACTCACCCTACGAGCAGTACTTC. The chain is built from TRBV20-1 and TRBJ2-7, with no clear D. The CDR3 has 22 amino acids. The V end lost 1 base, the J end lost 2 bases, and 36 bases lay between the germline ends. Germline CDR1 reads DFQATT; CDR2 reads SNEGSKA (reference sequence).

This clonotype has at least ten counts. The chain recombines TRBV6-1 with TRBJ1-1; D is undetermined. This CDR3 region has 13 residues. V was cut by 5 bases and J by 1 base, with 8 bases left in between. Germline CDR1 and CDR2: MNHNS and SASEGT. CDR3 protein: CASSRWGNTEAFF. The CDR3 DNA is TGTGCCAGCAGTCGTTGGGGGAACACTGAAGCTTTCTTT.

A word on this clonotype: This could be a read error, since a much larger clone is one nucleotide away. The rearrangement uses TRBV6-1 and TRBJ2-2; 8 nucleotides line up with TRBD2. This CDR3 spans 13 amino acids. Germline CDR1 MNHNS, CDR2 SASEGT. The CDR3 here is CTSQREITGELFF. CDR3 sequence (DNA): TGTACCAGTCAGCGGGAGATCACCGGGGAGCTGTTTTTT.

The chain has TRBV5-1 and TRBJ1-5, with a weak D call TRBD1 (5 bases). The germline V and J ends were trimmed by 4 bases and 3 bases, with 14 bases remaining between them. The CDR3 consists of 15 residues. Germline V gene data show CDR1 as SGHRS and CDR2 as YFSETQ. The CDR3 loop reads CASSAGTGDNQPQHF. The CDR3 DNA reads TGCGCCAGCAGCGCTGGTACAGGCGACAATCAGCCCCAGCATTTT.

As to this clonotype: A read error is likely here: a far larger clone is one base away. In DNA, the CDR3 is TGTGCCAGCAGCCTTCGGGGGCCGATGGCCTCCTCGACCTACGAGCAGTACTTC. It is translated as CASSLRGPMASSTYEQYF. V usage is TRBV11-3 and J usage is TRBJ2-7; D may be TRBD1 or TRBD2 (6 bases each). The CDR3 runs to 18 residues. The V gene's germline CDR1 is SGHNT and CDR2 YENEEA. V was trimmed by 5 bases and J by 2 bases, leaving 25 bases between them.